This passage covers 12 T cell receptor beta chains from one sample sequenced in a study of CD8 T cells in ankylosing spondylitis. TCRdb called the 5' RACE reads again in MiXCR, with one record for every CDR3 protein. The table records fewer than 750,000 distinct CDR3 sequences, around a fifth of them present only once. These receptors' targets are unknown. Study-wide results and caveats: Seemingly distinctive of ankylosing spondylitis blood was a TCR beta motif formed by eight highly homologous variants.

The sample taken for sequencing was blood, either unsorted or a sorted T cell fraction (not recorded which). The receptors were sampled from a male donor with ankylosing spondylitis.

This chain joins TRBV7-2 and TRBJ2-5, with D perhaps given as TRBD1 or TRBD2 (5 bases each). V lost 1 base and J 1 base, leaving 10 bases between the germline ends. CDR3 length: 15 residues. Germline V gene data show CDR1 as SGHTA and CDR2 as FQGNSA. The CDR3 DNA follows: TGTGCCAGCAGCTTAGGTGCGAGGGGCCAAGAGACCCAGTACTTC. It is translated as CASSLGARGQETQYF.

The chain carries TRBV6-5 and TRBJ1-2, with D perhaps matching TRBD1 (5 bases). The V and J ends lost 6 bases and 0 bases respectively, with 14 bases between them. The CDR3 has 15 amino acids. Looked up from germline, CDR1 is MNHEY and CDR2 is SVGAGI. The DNA for the CDR3 is TGTGCCAGCAGCTTCTCGGGGCCATCTAACTATGGCTACACCTTC. This translates into CASSFSGPSNYGYTF.

The J gene is TRBJ1-5, the V gene TRBV10-1, with D maybe TRBD1 (6 bases). From germline, CDR1 is WNHNN and CDR2 SYGVQD (reference sequence). V lost 3 bases to trimming and J lost 4 bases, with 13 bases between them. This CDR3 spans 15 amino acids. The CDR3: CASSDCGGRNQPQHF. CDR3 coding DNA: TGCGCCAGCAGTGATTGCGGGGGGCGGAATCAGCCCCAGCATTTT.

This clonotype has just a few counts. At one of its ends the junction is not consistent with the germline gene, which may arise from a read error. The rearrangement uses TRBV5-1 and TRBJ1-2; 7 positions agree with TRBD1. Germline V gives CDR1 SGHRS, CDR2 YFSETQ. CDR3 length equals 14 residues. CDR3: CASGFQAGTDGYTF. The DNA of the CDR3 is TGCGCCAGCGGCTTTCAAGCCGGGACAGATGGCTACACCTTC.

The genes are TRBV2 and TRBJ2-1; D might be TRBD1 or TRBD2, each matching 5 bases. V gave up 5 bases and J gave up 3 bases, with 14 bases separating them. The CDR3 contains 15 residues. CDR1 and CDR2 from the germline V gene are SNHLY and FYNNEI. The CDR3 DNA is TGTGCCAGCAGTTCTCGGGACCTACTCTACAATGAGCAGTTCTTC. Translated, it gives CASSSRDLLYNEQFF. The full variable domain, in which reference TRBV2 and TRBJ2-1 provide the parts outside the CDR3, is EPEVTQTPSHQVTQMGQEVILRCVPISNHLYFYWYRQILGQKVEFLVSFYNNEISEKSEIFDDQFSVERPDGSNFTLKIRSTKLEDSAMYFCASSSRDLLYNEQFFGPGTRLTVL.

This sequence joins TRBV10-3 and TRBJ2-7; no clear D gene. The CDR3 has 12 residues. The V gene lost 6 bases and the J gene lost 0 bases, with 6 bases spanning the gap. Germline CDR1 is ENHRY and CDR2 is SYGVKD. CDR3 loop: CAIRDDSYEQYF. CDR3 in DNA: TGTGCCATCAGGGACGACTCCTACGAGCAGTACTTC.

This clonotype was seen a handful of times. The chain couples TRBV6-2 or TRBV6-3 to TRBJ2-1, with a weak D call TRBD1 (5 bases). Germline V gene lookup returns CDR1 MNHEY and CDR2 SVGEGT. CDR3 length equals 15 residues. V lost 2 bases to trimming and J lost 4 bases, with 12 bases between them. The CDR3 DNA reads as TGTGCCAGCAGTTACACGGACAAGATATACAATGAGCAGTTCTTC. Translation gives CASSYTDKIYNEQFF.

The V gene is TRBV3-1, the J gene TRBJ2-5; a possible D gene is TRBD1 (6 bases). CDR3 length: 14 amino acids. Germline loops: CDR1 LGHDT, CDR2 YNNKEL (reference sequence). V gave up 0 bases and J gave up 5 bases, with 10 bases separating them. The CDR3 DNA sequence: TGTGCCAGCAGCCAAGATCTTACAGGGGAGACCCAGTACTTC. Translating gives CASSQDLTGETQYF.

This clonotype was detected only a few times. The chain is built from TRBV7-9 and TRBJ2-1, with D possibly TRBD2 on 7 matching bases. Trimming left V 4 bases short and J 6 bases short, with 19 bases between. The CDR3 covers 16 residues. Germline assignment: CDR1 SEHNR and CDR2 FQNEAQ (reference sequence). CDR3 amino acids: CASSSDRGARSNEQFF. CDR3 bases: TGTGCCAGCAGCTCGGATCGGGGGGCTAGAAGCAATGAGCAGTTCTTC.

In this sample, this clonotype turned up many times. The gene calls are TRBV7-9 and TRBJ2-7, with a tentative D call TRBD1 (5 bases). The CDR3 consists of 14 residues. The V end was cut by 1 base, the J end by 3 bases, with 10 bases between. The germline V gene has CDR1 SEHNR and CDR2 FQNEAQ (reference sequence). The CDR3 nucleotides are TGTGCCAGCAGCTTAGGTCAGGGATTCTACGAGCAGTACTTC. Encoded protein: CASSLGQGFYEQYF.

A few counts support this clonotype. J is TRBJ2-1 and V is TRBV20-1; 9 bases are shared with TRBD1. Germline V gene data show CDR1 as DFQATT and CDR2 as SNEGSKA (reference sequence). The CDR3 loop spans 14 amino acids. V shed 0 bases, J shed 7 bases, and the junction held 4 bases outside the gene matches. The CDR3 reads CSARDRDRDNEQFF. In DNA, the CDR3 is TGCAGTGCTAGAGATAGGGACAGGGATAATGAGCAGTTCTTC.

The table lists this clonotype with a few counts. This chain links TRBV24-1 with TRBJ1-5, with TRBD1 as a possible D gene (5 bases). CDR3 length: 14 amino acids. Trimming removed 5 bases from V and 1 base from J, with 8 bases in between. CDR1 is KGHDR, CDR2 SFDVKD, per germline. The CDR3 spells CATSGSGSNQPQHF. The CDR3 coding sequence is TGTGCCACCAGTGGATCAGGGAGCAATCAGCCCCAGCATTTT.